These 15 T cell receptor beta chains were sequenced from one sample in a study of regulatory T cells in long-lasting Graves disease (dated by TCRdb to about 2021). Library method: multiplex PCR. Sequencer: Illumina HiSeq 4000. CDR3 regions were amplified by Arm-PCR with iRepertoire HTBI primers to construct TCR beta libraries. The public reads were reprocessed in TCRdb via fastp at Q25 and MiXCR, keeping in-frame beta chains. Each entry is one CDR3 protein sequence, shown with its most common DNA and genes. The sample yields roughly 560,000 distinct CDR3 sequences; about 11% were counted once. The leading ten clones occupy almost 9% of the sample. The sample's time point label is to be understood as: newly diagnosed GD, antithyroid drugs for less than 3 months. For both TCR sequencing and RNA sequencing, RNA was extracted from PBMCs using TRIzol. This same sample was also part of a study on T cells in Graves' hyperthyroidism and ophthalmopathy.

The sample was peripheral blood mononuclear cells (PBMCs), taken at new diagnosis, from a patient treated with antithyroid drugs. These receptors all stem from a woman in her thirties with Graves disease. Donor details come from another sample of the same person, matched by shared clones.

As regards this clonotype: This may arise from a read error, as a much more abundant clone is one base away. The chain has TRBV7-2 and TRBJ1-1; D not certain. The CDR3 sequence is 15 residues long. Germline CDR1 SGHTA, CDR2 FQGNSA. V lost 2 bases to trimming and J lost 1 base, with 11 bases between them. The CDR3 sequence is CASSLQGMANTEAFF. In nucleotides, the CDR3 is TGTGCCAGCAGCTTACAAGGTATGGCGAACACTGAAGCTTTCTTT. The full variable domain, in which reference TRBV7-2 and TRBJ1-1 provide the parts outside the CDR3, is GAGVSQSPSNKVTEKGKDVELRCDPISGHTALYWYRQSLGQGLEFLIYFQGNSAPDKSGLPSDRFSAERTGGSVSTLTIQRTQQEDSAVYLCASSLQGMANTEAFFGQGTRLTVV.

This clonotype was observed at least ten times. V usage is TRBV10-3 and J usage is TRBJ2-3, with TRBD2 matching 8 bases. Germline V gene sequence: CDR1 ENHRY, CDR2 SYGVKD. The CDR3 has 13 residues. V shed 9 bases and J 2 bases; nucleotides not matched to a gene: 4. The chain's CDR3 is CAITSGPTDTQYF. The DNA for the CDR3 is TGTGCCATTACTAGCGGACCCACAGATACGCAGTATTTT.

Remarks on this clonotype: It may be a read error: a sequence one base away is much more abundant. This sequence joins TRBV28 and TRBJ2-4; 7 nucleotides match TRBD2. The CDR3 contains 16 residues. The germline V gene has CDR1 MDHEN and CDR2 SYDVKM. The CDR3 loop is CASSPLAELAKNTQYF. CDR3 coding DNA: TGTGCCAGCAGTCCTCTAGCGGAGCTAGCCAAAAACACTCAGTACTTC.

In regard to this clonotype: This could be a read error, since a much larger clone is one nucleotide away. The V gene is TRBV19, the J gene TRBJ1-1; unclear D gene. The CDR3 contains 15 residues. Trimming left V 2 bases short and J 4 bases short, with 14 bases between. Germline V gives CDR1 LNHDA, CDR2 SQIVND (reference sequence). CDR3 residues: CASSISETFGTEAFF. In DNA, the CDR3 is TGTGCCAGTAGTATATCGGAGACATTTGGCACTGAAGCTTTCTTT.

This clonotype occurred many times. This chain links TRBV12-3 or TRBV12-4 with TRBJ2-4, with 8 bases identical to TRBD2. Trimming at V came to 4 bases and at J to 9 bases, leaving 5 bases not matched to a gene. This CDR3 is built from 13 residues. The CDR3 DNA sequence: TGTGCCAGCAGTTGGGGACTAGTTTTCATTCAGTACTTC. It codes for CASSWGLVFIQYF.

This clonotype was picked up a small number of times. The chain is built from TRBV5-1 and TRBJ1-4; D unresolved. This CDR3 has 13 residues. Between the trimmed V and J ends, which lost 4 bases and 8 bases, there was a span of 12 bases. Germline V gene sequence: CDR1 SGHRS, CDR2 YFSETQ. CDR3 sequence: CASSRTYREKLFF. CDR3 in DNA: TGCGCCAGCAGCCGGACGTACCGGGAAAAACTGTTTTTT.

This clonotype was observed many times. The rearrangement links TRBV9 to TRBJ2-7; 12 bases are shared with TRBD2. The CDR3 sequence is 14 residues long. Losses at the gene ends were 3 bases for V and 3 bases for J; bases not matched to a gene: 1. Germline CDR1 is SGDLS and CDR2 is YYNGEE. The CDR3 here is CASSAGLAGYEQYF. The DNA for the CDR3 is TGTGCCAGCAGCGCGGGACTAGCGGGCTACGAGCAGTACTTC.

This clonotype was seen repeatedly, ten times or more. The genes are TRBV7-6 and TRBJ1-4; maybe TRBD1 (6 bases). This CDR3 spans 15 amino acids. Trimming stripped 5 bases from V and 4 bases from J, with 14 bases between. Germline CDR1 SGHVS, CDR2 FNYEAQ. The CDR3 coding sequence is TGTGCCAGCAGCCGGACAGCCCTTAGTAATGAAAAACTGTTTTTT. This gives the protein CASSRTALSNEKLFF.

On this clonotype itself: It differs at one base from a far larger clone, so likely a read error. The chain has TRBV7-2 and TRBJ2-2, with D unclear. The CDR3 extends over 12 amino acids. Germline values: CDR1 SGHTA, CDR2 FQGNSA. The CDR3 DNA reads TGTGCCAGCATCTTATACACCGGGGAGCTGTTTTTT. As protein: CASILYTGELFF.

Details on this clonotype: A much bigger clone sits one base away, suggesting this may be a read error. The chain is built from TRBV18 and TRBJ2-1; 11 nucleotides align to TRBD2. CDR3 length equals 14 residues. Germline CDR1 KGHSH, CDR2 LQKENI. In nucleotides, the CDR3 is TGTGCCAGCTCACCAATGCTAGCGGGAGGTGAGCAGTCCTTC. This translates into CASSPMLAGGEQSF.

This clonotype was observed at least ten times. This chain joins TRBV30 and TRBJ2-1; D call uncertain. The CDR3 spans 11 residues. CDR1 is GTSNPN and CDR2 is SVGIG in the germline V gene (reference sequence). V shed 5 bases and J shed 6 bases, with 8 bases lying between them. The CDR3 reads CAWAQINEQFF. The CDR3 DNA reads TGTGCCTGGGCCCAGATCAATGAGCAGTTCTTC. The entire variable domain, with the rest obtained from reference TRBV30 and TRBJ2-1, is as follows: SQTIHQWPATLVQPVGSPLSLECTVEGTSNPNLYWYRQAAGRGLQLLFYSVGIGQISSEVPQNLSASRPQDRQFILSSKKLLLSDSGFYLCAWAQINEQFFGPGTRLTVL.

The rearrangement uses TRBV7-8 and TRBJ2-4; D gene uncertain. The V gene lost 2 bases and the J gene lost 0 bases, with 8 bases spanning the gap. The germline V gene encodes CDR1 SGHVS and CDR2 FQNEAQ. There are 15 residues in the CDR3. The CDR3 DNA reads TGTGCCAGCAGCTTACACTCCCTAGCCAAAAACATTCAGTACTTC. As protein: CASSLHSLAKNIQYF.

The table lists this clonotype with a few counts. The chain recombines TRBV4-1 with TRBJ2-2; D gene ambiguous. The CDR3 extends over 13 amino acids. Germline values: CDR1 MGHRA, CDR2 YSYEKL. V was pared by 0 bases and J by 9 bases, with 8 bases between. The CDR3 DNA sequence: TGCGCCAGCAGCCAAGATGAAGCAAGGGAGCTGTTTTTT. The encoded protein is CASSQDEARELFF.

This clonotype was seen more than once but under ten times. The chain links TRBV9 to TRBJ2-2, with D perhaps matching TRBD1 (6 bases). Germline values: CDR1 SGDLS, CDR2 YYNGEE. The CDR3 has 11 amino acids. V shed 7 bases and J shed 7 bases, with 8 bases lying between them. CDR3 residues: CASEGGGELFF. The CDR3 coding sequence is TGTGCCAGCGAAGGGGGCGGGGAGCTGTTTTTT.

Comments on this clonotype: This may be a read error: a much more frequent sequence differs by one nucleotide. The rearrangement uses TRBV6-2 or TRBV6-3 and TRBJ1-5; D not certain. V was cut by 0 bases and J by 12 bases, with 15 bases left in between. The CDR3 runs 14 residues. Germline loops: CDR1 MNHEY, CDR2 SVGEGT. The DNA of the CDR3 is TGTGCCAGCAGTTACTCGGCGACGGGTGAGAGCCAGCATTTT. It translates to CASSYSATGESQHF.